This TCR beta chain was recovered during a study of shared clonotypes between healthy human individuals. Study at large: Donors, aged 18 to 49, were a couple of women and a few men.

Evenly divided among several immunoSEQ plates was the genomic DNA of each subset. As handled by the study authors: As immunoSEQ supplied junction-only sequences (without quality scores), filtering differed. Only in-frame clones appear in the TCRdb table, and some are missing; sequencing was by immunoSEQ multiplex PCR. From that table come the V and J calls and clone size; the DNA was used to work out D and trimming. Seen here are 2 million to 2.5 million clones, around 95% observed once, and the top ten hold approximately 0.13%. Germline V gene data show CDR1 as SNHLY and CDR2 as FYNNEI. Trimming cost V 2 bases and J 6 bases; bases outside gene matches: 3. The CDR3 covers 13 residues.

V gene TRBV2 combines with J gene TRBJ1-2, with TRBD1 matching over 7 bases. The sequenced sample was naive CD4+ T cells sorted from blood. As to subset: CD45RA+ positively selected. The clonotype comes from a man aged 18 to 29 in good health. CDR3 region: CASSERGQDGYTF. CDR3 nucleotides: TGTGCCAGCAGTGAAAGGGGGCAGGATGGCTACACCTTC.